The 19 T cell receptor beta chains given below trace back to one sample, sequenced in a study of cytomegalovirus exposure and HLA in healthy donors. Amplification used 60 Vbeta primers and 13 Jbeta primers. Repertoires were generated with immunoSEQ multiplex PCR, while TCRdb's copy carries only in-frame clones and drops some. This sample yields about 150,000 clones, of which roughly four fifths are seen a single time; 4% to 6% belongs to the top ten. Source material: PBMCs. These receptors came from a girl under 18 in good health and CMV-seropositive.

This sequence joins TRBV11-3 and TRBJ1-2; possible D gene TRBD1, 6 bases. Germline-derived CDR1 and CDR2 are SGHNT and YENEEA. The CDR3 runs 15 residues. V lost 3 bases, J lost 8 bases, and 19 bases lay in between. The CDR3 DNA is TGTGCCAGCAGCTTTAGTTTACAGGGTGATGGCGGCTACACCTTC. Translation: CASSFSLQGDGGYTF.

This clone was observed a few times. V is TRBV15 and J is TRBJ1-1, with 7 bases identical to TRBD1. V was clipped by 1 base and J by 5 bases; unmatched bases: 7. Germline loops: CDR1 LNHNV, CDR2 YYDKDF (reference sequence). The CDR3 is 15 amino acids. In DNA, the CDR3 is TGTGCCACCAGCAGAGTTGGTGGGACAGCTACTGAAGCTTTCTTT. Its translation is CATSRVGGTATEAFF.

The chain links TRBV11-2 to TRBJ2-2, with D possibly being TRBD1 (6 bases). Germline loops: CDR1 SGHAT, CDR2 FQNNGV. This CDR3 region has 15 residues. V was pared by 0 bases and J by 1 base, with 6 bases between. CDR3 in DNA: TGTGCCAGCAGCTTAGAGGACAGGAACACCGGGGAGCTGTTTTTT. It codes for CASSLEDRNTGELFF.

This chain uses TRBV27 with TRBJ1-1; D call uncertain. CDR1 is MNHEY and CDR2 is SMNVEV in the germline V gene (reference sequence). This CDR3 region has 14 residues. Trimming removed 3 bases from V and 1 base from J, with 9 bases in between. The CDR3 sequence is CASSFGVQNTEAFF. The CDR3 bases are TGTGCCAGCAGTTTCGGGGTCCAGAACACTGAAGCTTTCTTT.

The chain is built from TRBV6-1 and TRBJ1-6; no clear D gene. Trimming removed 4 bases from V and 0 bases from J, with 10 bases in between. The CDR3 has 16 amino acids. Germline V CDR1 and CDR2: MNHNS, SASEGT. Written as DNA, the CDR3 is TGTGCCAGCAGTGTTAAACTAAGCTCCTATAATTCACCCCTCCACTTT. Translation gives CASSVKLSSYNSPLHF.

CDR3 protein: CASSGGQGTGDTEAFF. The CDR3 DNA is TGTGCCAGCAGTGGGGGACAGGGGACAGGGGACACTGAAGCTTTCTTT. The chain carries TRBV27 and TRBJ1-1; 10 bases are a match to TRBD1. Germline trimming cut 5 bases from V and 3 bases from J; bases unmatched to any gene: 9. This CDR3 is built from 16 residues. Germline values: CDR1 MNHEY, CDR2 SMNVEV (reference sequence).

The V and J genes are TRBV5-6 and TRBJ2-7; D is unclear. The CDR3 is made up of 12 amino acids. The germline CDR1 and CDR2 sequences are SGHDT and YYEEEE. With 1 base removed from V and 5 bases from J, the gap between germline ends came to 7 bases. In nucleotides, the CDR3 is TGTGCCAGCAGCTTGCTGTCAGACGAGCAGTACTTC. Translated: CASSLLSDEQYF.

The rearrangement uses TRBV5-1 and TRBJ2-1; TRBD2 aligns across 11 bases. The CDR3 spans 15 residues. Germline V gene sequence: CDR1 SGHRS, CDR2 YFSETQ. The trim removed 4 bases at V and 4 bases at J, leaving 4 bases unmatched. The CDR3 DNA reads as TGCGCCAGCAGCATGACTAGCGGGGAGTACAATGAGCAGTTCTTC. Residues: CASSMTSGEYNEQFF.

This rearrangement joins TRBV27 to TRBJ1-6; D is undetermined. The germline V and J ends were trimmed by 4 bases and 0 bases, with 10 bases remaining between them. Per germline, CDR1 MNHEY and CDR2 SMNVEV (reference sequence). The CDR3 consists of 16 residues. Here the CDR3 DNA reads TGTGCCAGCAGTTCTCACCACAGCTCCTATAATTCACCCCTCCACTTT. Encoded protein: CASSSHHSSYNSPLHF.

This chain connects TRBV9 to TRBJ2-2, with D perhaps TRBD2 (5 bases). V was pared by 0 bases and J by 3 bases, with 15 bases between. Germline V gene sequence: CDR1 SGDLS, CDR2 YYNGEE. This CDR3 spans 17 amino acids. DNA for the CDR3: TGTGCCAGCAGCGTAGCGGTCGAGGAGGACGACACCGGGGAGCTGTTTTTT. Translation: CASSVAVEEDDTGELFF. Full variable domain (remainder filled in from reference TRBV9 and TRBJ2-2): DSGVTQTPKHLITATGQRVTLRCSPRSGDLSVYWYQQSLDQGLQFLIQYYNGEERAKGNILERFSAQQFPDLHSELNLSSLELGDSALYFCASSVAVEEDDTGELFFGEGSRLTVL.

CDR3 DNA sequence: TGCAGCGTTGAGGCCGGGACAGGGGGTGGCTACACCTTC. It codes for CSVEAGTGGGYTF. The J gene is TRBJ1-2, the V gene TRBV29-1; the match to TRBD1 covers 11 bases. V shed 3 bases, J shed 7 bases, and the junction held 4 bases outside the gene matches. This CDR3 is 13 amino acids long. CDR1 and CDR2 (germline): SQVTM, ANQGSEA.

This chain joins TRBV4-1 and TRBJ1-5; no reliable D call. Per germline, CDR1 MGHRA and CDR2 YSYEKL. V was trimmed by 1 base and J by 3 bases, leaving 7 bases between them. The CDR3 spans 14 residues. The chain's CDR3 is CASSQVAVNQPQHF. The CDR3 region has the DNA TGCGCCAGCAGCCAAGTAGCAGTCAATCAGCCCCAGCATTTT.

This sequence joins TRBV6-6 and TRBJ2-7; 7 bases agree with TRBD1. The junction had 3 bases not matched to a gene; V was cut back by 2 bases and J by 2 bases. The germline V gene encodes CDR1 MNHNY and CDR2 SVGAGI (reference sequence). The CDR3 extends over 14 amino acids. The CDR3 here is CASSYTGATYEQYF. The CDR3 DNA is TGTGCCAGCAGTTACACAGGGGCAACCTACGAGCAGTACTTC.

Comment on this clone: The same CDR3 is also encoded by other DNA sequences in this sample. The chain employs TRBV27 and TRBJ1-5, with TRBD1 identical over 8 bases. This CDR3 region has 17 residues. The V segment lost 2 bases and the J segment 6 bases; nucleotides outside the gene matches: 12. Germline values: CDR1 MNHEY, CDR2 SMNVEV (reference sequence). CDR3 region: CASSLRYDRGMGQPQHF. In DNA, the CDR3 is TGTGCCAGCAGTTTAAGGTACGACAGGGGCATGGGTCAGCCCCAGCATTTT.

V gene TRBV27 combines with J gene TRBJ1-1; no clear D. V was cut by 2 bases and J by 2 bases, with 12 bases left in between. The CDR3 is 15 amino acids. The germline V gene has CDR1 MNHEY and CDR2 SMNVEV (reference sequence). CDR3 sequence reads: CASSLNRGANTEAFF. The CDR3 DNA sequence: TGTGCCAGCAGTTTAAATCGGGGAGCAAACACTGAAGCTTTCTTT.

This clone was seen only a few times. Other nucleotide sequences from this sample produce the same CDR3. The chain is built from TRBV5-6 and TRBJ2-5; D not resolved. The CDR3 runs to 11 residues. The V gene lost 2 bases and the J gene lost 5 bases, with 4 bases spanning the gap. Per the germline V gene, CDR1 is SGHDT and CDR2 is YYEEEE. Written as DNA, the CDR3 is TGTGCCAGCAGCTTACAGGAGACCCAGTACTTC. Translation: CASSLQETQYF. Using reference TRBV5-6 and TRBJ2-5 for the parts outside the CDR3, the full variable domain is DAGVTQSPTHLIKTRGQQVTLRCSPKSGHDTVSWYQQALGQGPQFIFQYYEEEERQRGNFPDRFSGHQFPNYSSELNVNALLLGDSALYLCASSLQETQYFGPGTRLLVL.

V is TRBV19 and J is TRBJ1-5, with D unresolved. Germline loops: CDR1 LNHDA, CDR2 SQIVND (reference sequence). This CDR3 is built from 16 residues. V gave up 3 bases and J gave up 0 bases, with 12 bases separating them. The CDR3 reads CASSIGRSNSNQPQHF. The CDR3 DNA follows: TGTGCCAGTAGTATTGGTAGGAGCAATAGCAATCAGCCCCAGCATTTT.

The J gene is TRBJ1-3, the V gene TRBV19; tentatively, D is TRBD1 (6 bases). Trimming took 6 bases from V and 0 from J, leaving 9 bases between them. CDR3 length: 14 residues. Germline CDR1 reads LNHDA; CDR2 reads SQIVND (reference sequence). The CDR3 DNA follows: TGTGCCAGTAGGGACAGAAGCTCTGGAAACACCATATATTTT. This sequence encodes CASRDRSSGNTIYF.

The V call is TRBV7-3, the J call TRBJ1-1; TRBD1 might be the D (5 bases). The CDR3 is 13 residues long. Trimming took off 0 bases at V and 4 bases at J, with 6 bases between the two ends. Looked up from germline, CDR1 is SGHTA and CDR2 is FQGTGA. The CDR3 spells CASSLTGPTEAFF. CDR3 in DNA: TGTGCCAGCAGCTTAACGGGGCCCACTGAAGCTTTCTTT.